This T cell receptor beta chain emerged from a study of PD-L1 blockade in urothelial cancer. Study overall: Peripheral blood specimens exhibited a median yield of around 140,000 T cells.

TCRdb's table, derived via immunoSEQ multiplex PCR, lists solely in-frame clones and lacks some. This table holds around 47,000 clones, roughly 78% found once. Noted time point: peripheral blood 6 weeks after treatment start. This CDR3 region has 13 residues. The V and J ends lost 4 bases and 8 bases, in that order; junction bases with no gene match: 5. The germline CDR1 and CDR2 sequences are LNHDA and SQIVND (reference sequence). The sample here was PBMCs, taken around atezolizumab (anti-PD-L1) treatment. The TCR originated in a man aged 55 to 70 with urothelial cancer. V gene TRBV19 combines with J gene TRBJ1-2, with 9 bases identical to TRBD1. This chain's CDR3 is CASSTGTGYGYTF. CDR3 coding DNA: TGTGCCAGTAGTACCGGGACAGGGTACGGCTACACCTTC. The variable domain in full, completed from reference TRBV19 and TRBJ1-2, reads DGGITQSPKYLFRKEGQNVTLSCEQNLNHDAMYWYRQDPGQGLRLIYYSQIVNDFQKGDIAEGYSVSREKKESFPLTVTSAQKNPTAFYLCASSTGTGYGYTFGSGTRLTVV.